Listed here is a single TCR beta chain. These data originate in a study of control samples from healthy donors and cancer patients. Clones were sequenced by immunoSEQ multiplex PCR, and TCRdb holds only the in-frame ones, with some missing. In the table there are 170,000 or so clones, 75% to 95% of which are singletons. Germline V gene sequence: CDR1 SGHAT, CDR2 FQNNGV. The CDR3 spans 15 residues. V dropped 4 bases and J dropped 6 bases, with 19 bases sitting between them. The sequenced material came from blood. This clonotype was obtained from a woman aged 40 to 50 in good health. V is TRBV11-2 and J is TRBJ2-7; TRBD1 might be the D (6 bases). The CDR3 protein is CASSSLQGLGVEQYF. CDR3 in DNA: TGTGCCAGCAGCTCACTACAGGGTTTAGGGGTCGAGCAGTACTTC.